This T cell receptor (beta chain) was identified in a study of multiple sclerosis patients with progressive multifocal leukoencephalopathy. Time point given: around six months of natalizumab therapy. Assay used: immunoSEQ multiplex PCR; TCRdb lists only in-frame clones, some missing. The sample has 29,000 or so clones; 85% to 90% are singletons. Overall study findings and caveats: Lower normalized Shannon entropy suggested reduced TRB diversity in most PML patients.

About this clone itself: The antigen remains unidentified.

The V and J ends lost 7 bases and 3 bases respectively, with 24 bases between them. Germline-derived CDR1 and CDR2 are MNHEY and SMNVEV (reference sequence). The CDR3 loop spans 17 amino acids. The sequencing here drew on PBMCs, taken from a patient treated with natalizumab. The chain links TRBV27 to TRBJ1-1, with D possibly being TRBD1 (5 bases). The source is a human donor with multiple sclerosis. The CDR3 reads CASTRLGVPGLDTEAFF. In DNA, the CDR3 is TGTGCCAGCACTCGATTAGGGGTTCCTGGGCTGGACACTGAAGCTTTCTTT.